The 27 T cell receptor beta chains below were found in one sample sequenced in a study of cytomegalovirus exposure and HLA in healthy donors. The PCR employed 60 Vbeta primers together with 13 Jbeta primers. Some clones are missing from TCRdb's copy, which holds only in-frame ones; the method was immunoSEQ multiplex PCR. The sample has approximately 22,000 clones; about 78% are singletons. Sample: PBMCs. These receptor sequences come from a man between 60 and 70 years old in good health and CMV-seronegative.

This chain joins TRBV7-3 and TRBJ2-5; TRBD2 agrees at 14 bases. Trimming at V came to 4 bases and at J to 4 bases, leaving 5 bases not matched to a gene. The CDR3 consists of 16 residues. Germline CDR1 is SGHTA and CDR2 is FQGTGA. CDR3 residues: CASSSGTSGGRETQYF. The CDR3 DNA reads as TGTGCCAGCAGCTCCGGGACTAGCGGGGGTAGAGAGACCCAGTACTTC.

For this clone: The junction differs from germline at one of its ends, possibly a read error. This chain connects TRBV9 to TRBJ1-2; D is unclear. Germline loops: CDR1 SGDLS, CDR2 YYNGEE. The CDR3 is 16 residues long. The CDR3 sequence is CASSVEEFDGNYGYPF. Written as DNA, the CDR3 is TGTGCCAGCAGCGTAGAAGAGTTTGACGGCAACTATGGCTACCCCTTC.

Comment on this clone: Compared with germline, one end of the junction differs, possibly owing to a read error. The chain uses TRBV15 and TRBJ2-1; D may be TRBD2 (7 bases). Per the germline V gene, CDR1 is LNHNV and CDR2 is YYDKDF (reference sequence). This CDR3 is built from 17 residues. In DNA form, the CDR3 reads TGTGCCACCAGCAGAGATTTGGCGGCGGGGGCCTACAATGAGCAGCTCTTC. It is translated as CATSRDLAAGAYNEQLF. The complete variable domain, with remaining parts taken from reference TRBV15 and TRBJ2-1, reads DAMVIQNPRYQVTQFGKPVTLSCSQTLNHNVMYWYQQKSSQAPKLLFHYYDKDFNNEADTPDNFQSRRPNTSFCFLDIRSPGLGDTAMYLCATSRDLAAGAYNEQLFGPGTRLTVL.

As regards this clone: Compared with germline, one end of the junction differs, possibly owing to a read error. This specimen includes other DNA sequences encoding the same CDR3. J is TRBJ1-1 and V is TRBV19; the D is unclear. Per the germline V gene, CDR1 is LNHDA and CDR2 is SQIVND (reference sequence). This CDR3 is 15 amino acids long. CDR3 amino acids: CASSMNRLMNTEAFF. CDR3 nucleotide sequence: TGTGCTAGTAGTATGAACAGACTAATGAACACTGAAGCTTTCTTT.

This clone was seen a single time. The V and J genes are TRBV5-6 and TRBJ2-5, with 10 bases that match TRBD1. CDR3 size: 15 residues. Trimming removed 0 bases from V and 3 bases from J; junction bases left unmatched: 2. Germline lookup yields CDR1 SGHDT and CDR2 YYEEEE. This CDR3 is CASSLAGQGKETQYF. CDR3 DNA sequence: TGTGCCAGCAGCTTGGCGGGACAGGGGAAAGAGACCCAGTACTTC.

A word on this clone: One end of the junction is discordant with germline, which a read error may explain. The J gene is TRBJ2-5, the V gene TRBV5-1; TRBD2 matches at 13 bases. This CDR3 has 15 residues. The germline V gene has CDR1 SGHRS and CDR2 YFSETQ. Written as DNA, the CDR3 is TGCCCCAGCAGCGAGACTAGCGGGAGGTGGGAGACCCAGTACTTC. It is translated as CPSSETSGRWETQYF.

The chain carries TRBV11-2 and TRBJ2-3; 9 bases agree with TRBD2. CDR3 size: 15 residues. Germline V lookup: CDR1 SGHAT, CDR2 FQNNGV. The V segment lost 8 bases and the J segment 0 bases; nucleotides outside the gene matches: 6. The CDR3 region has the DNA TGTGCCAGCCAGCGGGGGGCCACTAGCACAGATACGCAGTATTTT. Translation: CASQRGATSTDTQYF.

The chain recombines TRBV11-3 with TRBJ2-5; a possible D gene is TRBD2 (6 bases). Germline V CDR1 and CDR2: SGHNT, YENEEA. V was shortened by 5 bases and J by 3 bases, with 16 bases between the two germline ends. The CDR3 is 15 residues long. Written as DNA, the CDR3 is TGTGCCAGCAGCCGCCGGGGAGGAGGGAAAGAGACCCAGTACTTC. Protein: CASSRRGGGKETQYF.

This clone was observed once. This chain uses TRBV6-1 with TRBJ2-2, with 9 bases aligning to TRBD1. Germline values: CDR1 MNHNS, CDR2 SASEGT. CDR3 length: 15 residues. The trim removed 7 bases at V and 6 bases at J, leaving 9 bases unmatched. CDR3: CASIPGQGVAGELFF. In DNA, the CDR3 is TGTGCCAGCATTCCGGGACAGGGTGTAGCCGGGGAGCTGTTTTTT.

The CDR3 DNA sequence: TGTGCCAGCAGCGTACTAGACGGAAGCTACACCTTC. Translation gives CASSVLDGSYTF. The rearrangement joins TRBV7-2 to TRBJ1-2; D gene unclear. Germline V gene sequence: CDR1 SGHTA, CDR2 FQGNSA. The V end was cut by 5 bases, the J end by 9 bases, with 13 bases between. CDR3 size: 12 residues. The full variable domain, with the rest looked up from reference TRBV7-2 and TRBJ1-2, is GAGVSQSPSNKVTEKGKDVELRCDPISGHTALYWYRQSLGQGLEFLIYFQGNSAPDKSGLPSDRFSAERTGGSVSTLTIQRTQQEDSAVYLCASSVLDGSYTFGSGTRLTVV.

The chain employs TRBV10-2 and TRBJ1-2, with a weak D call TRBD1 (6 bases). V gave up 0 bases and J gave up 7 bases, with 9 bases separating them. This CDR3 region has 13 residues. CDR1 WSHSY and CDR2 SAAADI come from the germline V gene. CDR3 bases: TGCGCCAGCAGTGAGTCGTCAGGGGTTGGCTACACCTTC. Translating gives CASSESSGVGYTF.

The V gene is TRBV7-6, the J gene TRBJ2-7; a possible D gene is TRBD2 (6 bases). V lost 4 bases, J lost 3 bases, and 25 bases lay in between. Germline CDR1 and CDR2: SGHVS and FNYEAQ. There are 18 residues in the CDR3. The CDR3 reads CASSSSPGAKRDRYEQYF. The CDR3 DNA sequence: TGTGCCAGCAGCTCGTCACCGGGAGCGAAAAGGGACCGCTACGAGCAGTACTTC.

As DNA, the CDR3 is TGTGCCAGCAGGACACGGGCAGGGCTGAACACTGAAGCTTTCTTT. This sequence encodes CASRTRAGLNTEAFF. V is TRBV11-1 and J is TRBJ1-1; perhaps TRBD1 as D (5 bases). The CDR3 covers 15 residues. With 6 bases removed from V and 0 bases from J, the gap between germline ends came to 14 bases. The germline V gene has CDR1 SGHAT and CDR2 FQDESV (reference sequence). Combining the CDR3 with reference TRBV11-1 and TRBJ1-1 gives the whole variable domain EAEVAQSPRYKITEKSQAVAFWCDPISGHATLYWYRQILGQGPELLVQFQDESVVDDSQLPKDRFSAERLKGVDSTLKIQPAELGDSAMYLCASRTRAGLNTEAFFGQGTRLTVV.

The chain carries TRBV11-2 and TRBJ2-5; 7 bases fit TRBD1. The J call is uncertain, as TRBJ2-7 better fits the DNA end. This CDR3 has 15 residues. CDR1 is SGHAT and CDR2 is FQNNGV in the germline V gene. In DNA form, the CDR3 reads TGTGCCAGCAGTAGCCGCCGGGACAGACTCTACGAGCAGTACTTC. It encodes CASSSRRDRLYEQYF.

This clone was seen a few times. V is TRBV14 and J is TRBJ2-6, with a tentative D call TRBD1 (6 bases). This CDR3 comprises 18 residues. The V and J ends lost 4 bases and 0 bases respectively, with 16 bases between them. From germline, CDR1 is SGHDN and CDR2 FVKESK. The CDR3 sequence is CASSPGTLGTSGANVLTF. The CDR3 DNA is TGTGCCAGCAGCCCAGGGACACTTGGTACCTCTGGGGCCAACGTCCTGACTTTC.

The chain has TRBV30 and TRBJ1-4, with a tentative D call TRBD1 (6 bases). There are 14 residues in the CDR3. V dropped 2 bases and J dropped 5 bases, with 12 bases sitting between them. Germline CDR1 and CDR2: GTSNPN and SVGIG (reference sequence). CDR3 protein: CAWSRRGGNEKLFF. In nucleotides, the CDR3 is TGTGCCTGGAGTAGGAGGGGGGGGAATGAAAAACTGTTTTTT.

The V call is TRBV13, the J call TRBJ1-2, with a weak D call TRBD1 (6 bases). Between the trimmed V and J ends, which lost 3 bases and 7 bases, there was a span of 24 bases. The CDR3 spans 17 residues. Germline values: CDR1 PRHDT, CDR2 FYEKMQ (reference sequence). The DNA for the CDR3 is TGTGCCAGCAGCTTCGAAACAGCCACAGGGACCTGGGGTGGCTACACCTTC. Protein product: CASSFETATGTWGGYTF.

The chain combines TRBV27 with TRBJ2-1, with 10 bases matching TRBD1. CDR1 and CDR2 (germline): MNHEY, SMNVEV (reference sequence). This CDR3 contains 15 residues. V was pared by 5 bases and J by 8 bases, with 9 bases of the junction left unmatched. The CDR3 nucleotides read TGTGCCAGCAGTATCTCGGGACAGGGGCGGGATGAGCAGTTCTTC. Protein: CASSISGQGRDEQFF.

This clone appeared a single time. The chain combines TRBV30 with TRBJ2-1; tentatively, D is TRBD1 (5 bases). Per germline, CDR1 GTSNPN and CDR2 SVGIG (reference sequence). The germline V and J ends were trimmed by 5 bases and 7 bases, with 18 bases remaining between them. The CDR3 is 14 amino acids. The CDR3 DNA follows: TGTGCCTGGTTTGCCGGAAGGGGTAGGAATGAGCAGTTCTTC. Translated, it gives CAWFAGRGRNEQFF.

V and J are TRBV5-1 and TRBJ2-7, with D unresolved. The V end lost 2 bases, the J end lost 3 bases, and 6 bases lay between the germline ends. The CDR3 spans 12 residues. From germline, CDR1 is SGHRS and CDR2 YFSETQ. DNA for the CDR3: TGCGCCAGCAGCTTACAAAACTACGAGCAGTACTTC. This encodes CASSLQNYEQYF.

This rearrangement joins TRBV27 to TRBJ2-2; a weak D match, TRBD2 (5 bases). V was pared by 2 bases and J by 3 bases, with 19 bases between. The CDR3 covers 18 residues. In germline, CDR1 is MNHEY, CDR2 SMNVEV (reference sequence). This CDR3 reads CASSLRWESGGHTGELFF. In DNA, the CDR3 is TGTGCCAGCAGTTTACGGTGGGAGTCCGGAGGACACACCGGGGAGCTGTTTTTT.

This clone was seen only once. CDR3 residues: CASRVSGGPHNEQFF. CDR3 DNA sequence: TGTGCCAGCAGAGTTAGCGGGGGGCCTCACAATGAGCAGTTCTTC. The chain uses TRBV7-9 and TRBJ2-1; 10 bases are a match to TRBD2. Germline-derived CDR1 and CDR2 are SEHNR and FQNEAQ (reference sequence). There are 15 residues in the CDR3. V was pared by 6 bases and J by 5 bases, with 7 bases of the junction left unmatched.

This chain connects TRBV7-8 to TRBJ2-1; unclear D gene. Germline V gene lookup returns CDR1 SGHVS and CDR2 FQNEAQ. V was shortened by 3 bases and J by 10 bases, with 7 bases between the two germline ends. The CDR3 length is 11 residues. The chain's CDR3 is CASSLAAEQFF. The CDR3, as DNA: TGTGCCAGCAGCTTGGCGGCAGAGCAGTTCTTC.

The gene calls are TRBV19 and TRBJ1-1, with D unresolved. CDR1 LNHDA and CDR2 SQIVND come from the germline V gene (reference sequence). There are 13 residues in the CDR3. Trimming removed 3 bases from V and 5 bases from J, with 10 bases in between. The CDR3 DNA is TGTGCCAGTAGTATCCCCGCCGAGACTGAAGCTTTCTTT. Its translation: CASSIPAETEAFF.

The chain has TRBV28 and TRBJ2-7; 12 nucleotides match TRBD2. CDR3 length: 14 residues. The germline gives CDR1 MDHEN, CDR2 SYDVKM. Trimming at V came to 6 bases and at J to 2 bases, leaving 2 bases not matched to a gene. In DNA form, the CDR3 reads TGTGCCAGCAGGCTAGCGGGAGGGACCTACGAGCAGTACTTC. Protein product: CASRLAGGTYEQYF.

The V and J genes are TRBV28 and TRBJ2-5, with 7 bases fitting TRBD2. CDR3 size: 16 residues. Germline CDR1 and CDR2: MDHEN and SYDVKM. J lost 4 bases, V lost 6 bases, and 14 bases had no gene match. The CDR3 protein is CASRNKAGPAGETQYF. CDR3 in DNA: TGTGCCAGCAGAAATAAAGCGGGGCCGGCGGGAGAGACCCAGTACTTC.

The genes are TRBV29-1 and TRBJ1-2; perhaps TRBD1 as D (5 bases). Looked up from germline, CDR1 is SQVTM and CDR2 is ANQGSEA. The CDR3 extends over 14 amino acids. The V end lost 7 bases, the J end lost 9 bases, and 24 bases lay between the germline ends. CDR3 coding DNA: TGCAGCGCTCTACACACGGGGGGTGGAGCGAGCTACACCTTC. It yields the protein CSALHTGGGASYTF.